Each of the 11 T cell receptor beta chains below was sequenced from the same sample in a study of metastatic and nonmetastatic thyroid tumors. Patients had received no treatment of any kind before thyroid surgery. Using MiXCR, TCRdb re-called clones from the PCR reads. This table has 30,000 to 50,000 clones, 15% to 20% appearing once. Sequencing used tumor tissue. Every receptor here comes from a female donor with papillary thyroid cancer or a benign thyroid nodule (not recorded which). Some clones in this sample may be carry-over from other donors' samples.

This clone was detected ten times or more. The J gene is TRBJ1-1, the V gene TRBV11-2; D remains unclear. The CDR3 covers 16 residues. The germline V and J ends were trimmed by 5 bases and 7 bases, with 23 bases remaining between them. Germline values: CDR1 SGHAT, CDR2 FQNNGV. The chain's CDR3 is CASSPQPGRSGGEAFF. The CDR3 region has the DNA TGTGCCAGCAGCCCCCAACCCGGCAGATCAGGAGGTGAAGCTTTCTTT.

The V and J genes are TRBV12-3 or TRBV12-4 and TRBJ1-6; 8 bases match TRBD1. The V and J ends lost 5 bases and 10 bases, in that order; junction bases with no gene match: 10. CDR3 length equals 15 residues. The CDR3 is CASSTRRQGRSPLHF. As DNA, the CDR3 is TGTGCCAGCAGTACCCGGAGACAGGGGCGATCACCCCTCCACTTT.

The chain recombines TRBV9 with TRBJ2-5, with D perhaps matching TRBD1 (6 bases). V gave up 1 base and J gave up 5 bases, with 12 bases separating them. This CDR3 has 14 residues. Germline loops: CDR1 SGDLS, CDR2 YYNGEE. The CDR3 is CASSVSGVEETQYF. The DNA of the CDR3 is TGTGCCAGCAGCGTATCAGGGGTGGAGGAGACCCAGTACTTC.

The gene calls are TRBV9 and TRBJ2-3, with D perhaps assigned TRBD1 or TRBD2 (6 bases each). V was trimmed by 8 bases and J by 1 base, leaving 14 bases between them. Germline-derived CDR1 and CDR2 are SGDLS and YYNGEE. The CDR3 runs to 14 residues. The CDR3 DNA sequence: TGTGCCAGTACGGGGGCTTGTGGCACAGATACGCAGTATTTT. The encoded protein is CASTGACGTDTQYF.

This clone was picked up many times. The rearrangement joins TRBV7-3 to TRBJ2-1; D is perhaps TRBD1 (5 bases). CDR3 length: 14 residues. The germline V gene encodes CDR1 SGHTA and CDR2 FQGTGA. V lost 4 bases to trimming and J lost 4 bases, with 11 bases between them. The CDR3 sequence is CASSSPTVYNEQFF. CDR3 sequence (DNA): TGTGCCAGCAGCTCCCCGACAGTTTACAATGAGCAGTTCTTC. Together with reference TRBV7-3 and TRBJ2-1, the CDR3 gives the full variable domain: GAGVSQTPSNKVTEKGKYVELRCDPISGHTALYWYRQSLGQGPEFLIYFQGTGAADDSGLPNDRFFAVRPEGSVSTLKIQRTERGDSAVYLCASSSPTVYNEQFFGPGTRLTVL.

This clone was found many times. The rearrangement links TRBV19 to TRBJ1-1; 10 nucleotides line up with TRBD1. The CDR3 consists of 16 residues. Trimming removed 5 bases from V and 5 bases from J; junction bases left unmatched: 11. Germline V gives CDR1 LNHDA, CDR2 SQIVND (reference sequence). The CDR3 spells CASSHTRQGATTEAFF. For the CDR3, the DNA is TGTGCCAGTAGTCATACTCGACAGGGGGCAACTACTGAAGCTTTCTTT.

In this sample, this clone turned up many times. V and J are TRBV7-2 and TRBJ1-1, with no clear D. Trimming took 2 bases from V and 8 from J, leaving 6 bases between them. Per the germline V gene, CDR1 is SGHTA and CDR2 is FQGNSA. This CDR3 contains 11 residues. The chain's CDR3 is CASSLQREAFF. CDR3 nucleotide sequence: TGTGCCAGCAGCTTACAGAGAGAAGCTTTCTTT.

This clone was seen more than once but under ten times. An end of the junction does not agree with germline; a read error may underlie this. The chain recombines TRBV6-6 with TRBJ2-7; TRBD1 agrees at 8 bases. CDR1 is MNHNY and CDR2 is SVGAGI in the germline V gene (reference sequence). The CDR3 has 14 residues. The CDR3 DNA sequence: TGTGCCAGCAGTAACGGACAGGGTCTCTACGAACAGTACTTC. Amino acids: CASSNGQGLYEQYF.

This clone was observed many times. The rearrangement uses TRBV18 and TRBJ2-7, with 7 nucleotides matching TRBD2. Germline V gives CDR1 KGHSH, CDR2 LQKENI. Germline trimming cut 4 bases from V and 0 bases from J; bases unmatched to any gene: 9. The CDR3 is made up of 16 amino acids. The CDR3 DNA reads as TGTGCCAGCTCACAATCTCGCGGCGGGAGCTCCTACGAGCAGTACTTC. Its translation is CASSQSRGGSSYEQYF.

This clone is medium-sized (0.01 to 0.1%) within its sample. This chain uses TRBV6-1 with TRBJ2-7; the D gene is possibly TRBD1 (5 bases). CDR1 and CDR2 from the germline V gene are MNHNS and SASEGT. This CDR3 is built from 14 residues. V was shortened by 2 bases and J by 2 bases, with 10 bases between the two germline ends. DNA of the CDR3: TGTGCCAGCAGTGAAAGGGGCAACCCCTACGAGCAGTACTTC. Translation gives CASSERGNPYEQYF.

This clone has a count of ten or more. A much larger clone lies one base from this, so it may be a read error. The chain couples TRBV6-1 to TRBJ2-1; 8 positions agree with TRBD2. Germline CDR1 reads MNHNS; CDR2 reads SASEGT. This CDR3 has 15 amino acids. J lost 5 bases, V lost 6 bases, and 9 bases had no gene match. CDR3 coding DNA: TGTGCCAGCAGAGCACCGGGACTAGAACACAATGAGCAGTTCTTC. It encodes CASRAPGLEHNEQFF.